This passage covers 18 T cell receptor beta chains from one sample sequenced in a study of cytomegalovirus exposure and HLA in healthy donors. Both 60 Vbeta primers and 13 Jbeta primers went into the PCR. TCRdb's copy holds only in-frame clones and misses some; the assay was immunoSEQ multiplex PCR. The table shows 200,000 to 250,000 clones, with around 80% occurring only once. The sequenced material came from PBMCs. Source of these receptors: a woman between 40 and 55 years old in good health and CMV-seronegative.

The chain uses TRBV5-1 and TRBJ2-7; TRBD2 might be the D (6 bases). The CDR3 loop spans 12 amino acids. CDR1 is SGHRS, CDR2 YFSETQ, per germline. Trimming stripped 4 bases from V and 5 bases from J, with 10 bases between. CDR3: CASSPPGDEQYF. In DNA form, the CDR3 reads TGCGCCAGCAGCCCCCCGGGGGACGAGCAGTACTTC.

As regards this clone: Other DNA sequences from this sample encode an identical CDR3 as well. This sequence joins TRBV15 and TRBJ1-5, with TRBD1 as a possible D gene (6 bases). Looked up from germline, CDR1 is LNHNV and CDR2 is YYDKDF (reference sequence). Trimming removed 0 bases at V and 4 bases at J, with 10 bases between. There are 15 residues in the CDR3. Here the CDR3 reads CATSRDLGQNQPQHF. The CDR3 DNA reads as TGTGCCACCAGCAGAGACCTAGGACAGAATCAGCCCCAGCATTTT.

The V call is TRBV19, the J call TRBJ1-1, with 10 positions matching TRBD1. The junction had 8 bases not matched to a gene; V was cut back by 7 bases and J by 6 bases. Germline V CDR1 and CDR2: LNHDA, SQIVND (reference sequence). The CDR3 has 14 residues. In DNA form, the CDR3 reads TGTGCCAGTAAGGCGACGGGACAGGGGCCTGAAGCTTTCTTT. Translating it yields CASKATGQGPEAFF.

V gene TRBV19 combines with J gene TRBJ1-2, with D perhaps TRBD1 (6 bases). The V gene lost 4 bases and the J gene lost 1 base, with 16 bases spanning the gap. The CDR3 length is 16 residues. Germline values: CDR1 LNHDA, CDR2 SQIVND (reference sequence). CDR3 loop: CASSTSPGTRNYGYTF. CDR3 nucleotides: TGTGCCAGTAGTACCAGTCCCGGGACACGTAACTATGGCTACACCTTC.

This clone was observed a handful of times. This chain joins TRBV6-5 and TRBJ2-5; the match to TRBD1 covers 7 bases. In germline, CDR1 is MNHEY, CDR2 SVGAGI. The CDR3 consists of 12 residues. Trimming removed 10 bases from V and 3 bases from J; junction bases left unmatched: 5. This CDR3 is CATQGDEETQYF. For the CDR3, the DNA is TGTGCCACTCAGGGGGATGAAGAGACCCAGTACTTC.

This chain uses TRBV12-5 with TRBJ1-1; 8 nucleotides match TRBD1. This CDR3 region has 19 residues. CDR1 is LGHNT, CDR2 FRNRAP, per germline. Unmatched junction bases numbered 18, after V lost 5 bases and J lost 1 base. The CDR3 loop is CASGLGTLRTGRKNTEAFF. The DNA of the CDR3 is TGTGCTAGTGGTCTGGGCACCCTACGGACAGGGAGGAAGAACACTGAAGCTTTCTTT.

The J gene is TRBJ1-1, the V gene TRBV11-2, with 8 bases aligning to TRBD1. The CDR3 loop spans 16 amino acids. Germline assignment: CDR1 SGHAT and CDR2 FQNNGV. Trimming cost V 4 bases and J 3 bases; bases outside gene matches: 10. The CDR3, as DNA: TGTGCCAGCAGCTCCAAACCAGGGGGCGAGGACACTGAAGCTTTCTTT. Encoded protein: CASSSKPGGEDTEAFF.

The genes are TRBV19 and TRBJ2-1, with 8 bases that match TRBD2. V shed 2 bases, J shed 8 bases, and the junction held 11 bases outside the gene matches. The V gene's germline CDR1 is LNHDA and CDR2 SQIVND (reference sequence). The CDR3 loop spans 16 amino acids. Here the CDR3 reads CASSIWRGDLRDEQFF. The CDR3 DNA reads as TGTGCCAGTAGTATATGGCGGGGGGACCTCAGGGATGAGCAGTTCTTC.

The chain links TRBV25-1 to TRBJ1-2; D gene unclear. The CDR3 runs 13 residues. Deletions cut 2 bases from V and 2 bases from J, with 6 bases between. Germline lookup yields CDR1 MGHDK and CDR2 SYGVNS. CDR3 loop: CASSETINYGYTF. CDR3 sequence (DNA): TGTGCCAGCAGTGAAACTATAAACTATGGCTACACCTTC.

This clone was seen more than once but under ten times. The chain couples TRBV29-1 to TRBJ1-4; D not certain. Per the germline V gene, CDR1 is SQVTM and CDR2 is ANQGSEA. Trimming stripped 5 bases from V and 4 bases from J, with 11 bases between. The CDR3 covers 13 residues. The CDR3 sequence is CSVKGRGNEKLFF. In DNA form, the CDR3 reads TGCAGCGTTAAAGGCCGGGGTAATGAAAAACTGTTTTTT.

The chain couples TRBV18 to TRBJ1-2, with 7 bases matching TRBD1. Trimming at V came to 11 bases and at J to 5 bases, leaving 11 bases not matched to a gene. Germline CDR1 KGHSH, CDR2 LQKENI. The CDR3 extends over 13 amino acids. This CDR3 reads CAGASDRRYGYTF. In DNA form, the CDR3 reads TGTGCCGGGGCCTCGGACAGGCGGTATGGCTACACCTTC. Looking up the rest from reference TRBV18 and TRBJ1-2 gives the full variable domain: NAGVMQNPRHLVRRRGQEARLRCSPMKGHSHVYWYRQLPEEGLKFMVYLQKENIIDESGMPKERFSAEFPKEGPSILRIQQVVRGDSAAYFCAGASDRRYGYTFGSGTRLTVV.

The gene calls are TRBV28 and TRBJ1-5, with D possibly matching TRBD1 (5 bases). The CDR3 length is 17 residues. The V end lost 2 bases, the J end lost 6 bases, and 20 bases lay between the germline ends. Per germline, CDR1 MDHEN and CDR2 SYDVKM. CDR3 residues: CASSLAAGGVVSQPQHF. The CDR3, as DNA: TGTGCCAGCAGTTTAGCCGCAGGAGGGGTCGTCAGTCAGCCCCAGCATTTT.

The genes are TRBV6-5 and TRBJ2-7; TRBD1 aligns across 8 bases. The junction had 10 bases not matched to a gene; V was cut back by 3 bases and J by 3 bases. The CDR3 covers 16 residues. The V gene's germline CDR1 is MNHEY and CDR2 SVGAGI. This CDR3 reads CASSYTWTGNDYEQYF. CDR3 nucleotide sequence: TGTGCCAGCAGTTATACCTGGACAGGGAATGACTACGAGCAGTACTTC.

This rearrangement joins TRBV7-9 to TRBJ1-1; a weak D match, TRBD1 (6 bases). Per the germline V gene, CDR1 is SEHNR and CDR2 is FQNEAQ (reference sequence). The ends were cut back, 5 bases at V and 8 bases at J, with 24 bases in the middle. CDR3 length: 16 residues. CDR3 in amino acids: CASSPFRDTGIREAFF. The CDR3 DNA sequence: TGTGCCAGCAGCCCGTTCCGGGACACGGGAATTAGGGAAGCTTTCTTT.

To note about this clone: Other DNA sequences in this sample translate to the same CDR3. CDR3 loop: CASILDRAGAEAFF. The CDR3 DNA reads as TGTGCCAGCATACTAGACAGGGCCGGAGCTGAAGCTTTCTTT. The rearrangement joins TRBV2 to TRBJ1-1; TRBD1 matches at 7 bases. The CDR3 has 14 amino acids. J gave up 6 bases and V 7 bases, and 11 bases lay outside the gene matches. Germline CDR1 and CDR2: SNHLY and FYNNEI.

The V gene is TRBV28, the J gene TRBJ2-3; TRBD2 matches 8 bases. V was clipped by 5 bases and J by 1 base; unmatched bases: 5. Looked up from germline, CDR1 is MDHEN and CDR2 is SYDVKM. This CDR3 region has 15 residues. DNA of the CDR3: TGTGCCAGCAGTGCGCCGGGACTAGGCACAGATACGCAGTATTTT. Protein sequence: CASSAPGLGTDTQYF.

This sequence joins TRBV7-6 and TRBJ1-2; TRBD1 agrees at 8 bases. CDR1 SGHVS and CDR2 FNYEAQ come from the germline V gene. With 5 bases clipped from V and 4 bases from J, the junction kept 3 bases outside the gene matches. This CDR3 has 13 amino acids. CDR3 sequence: CASSGQGRYGYTF. The CDR3 DNA follows: TGTGCCAGCAGCGGACAGGGCCGCTATGGCTACACCTTC. The variable domain in full, with the rest retrieved from reference TRBV7-6 and TRBJ1-2, is GAGVSQSPRYKVTKRGQDVALRCDPISGHVSLYWYRQALGQGPEFLTYFNYEAQQDKSGLPNDRFSAERPEGSISTLTIQRTEQRDSAMYRCASSGQGRYGYTFGSGTRLTVV.

The rearrangement uses TRBV27 and TRBJ2-1; D is possibly TRBD2 (6 bases). Germline V gene sequence: CDR1 MNHEY, CDR2 SMNVEV (reference sequence). The CDR3 is 14 amino acids. Trimming stripped 7 bases from V and 8 bases from J, with 18 bases between. The CDR3 sequence: CASNRGSSSDEQFF. DNA of the CDR3: TGTGCCAGCAACCGGGGGTCTAGTAGCGATGAGCAGTTCTTC.